Following are 23 T cell receptor beta chains from one sample sequenced in a study of T cells expressing NK-cell markers. TCRdb reanalyzed the 5' RACE reads and collapses them to one entry per CDR3 protein, without DNA. Its table records approximately 440,000 distinct CDR3 sequences. Material: blood T cells: a sorted CD56 or NKG2C T cell subset, CD4+ or CD8+ T cells, or bulk PBMC T cells (not recorded which). The source of these receptors is a woman in her forties or fifties in good health.

This rearrangement joins TRBV19 to TRBJ2-5; TCRdb's D gene call, TRBD1, goes unchecked for lack of DNA. The germline gives CDR1 LNHDA, CDR2 SQIVND (reference sequence). This CDR3 spans 16 amino acids. CDR3 in amino acids: CASSPSRASKGETQYF.

V is TRBV7-8 and J is TRBJ2-1; without DNA, the TCRdb call of TRBD2 cannot be checked. The CDR3 is 13 residues long. In germline, CDR1 is SGHVS, CDR2 FQNEAQ. The CDR3 loop reads CASKRLASGEQFF.

The rearrangement joins TRBV29-1 to TRBJ2-1; the D call of TRBD2 rests on TCRdb alone, since no DNA is present to check it. In germline, CDR1 is SQVTM, CDR2 ANQGSEA. CDR3 length: 14 amino acids. The CDR3 loop is CSVRWERHYNEQFF.

The chain links TRBV10-2 to TRBJ2-1; TCRdb's D gene call, TRBD2, goes unchecked for lack of DNA. Germline lookup yields CDR1 WSHSY and CDR2 SAAADI. The CDR3 runs 16 residues. The chain's CDR3 is CASSEGTSGNYNEQFF.

The J gene is TRBJ1-1, the V gene TRBV7-8; TCRdb returns TRBD1, unconfirmable since there is no DNA. The CDR3 extends over 13 amino acids. Germline CDR1 reads SGHVS; CDR2 reads FQNEAQ. This CDR3 reads CASSSRGAAEAFF.

V gene TRBV6-1 combines with J gene TRBJ1-2. In germline, CDR1 is MNHNS, CDR2 SASEGT. The CDR3 consists of 13 residues. This chain's CDR3 is CASSAIHDYGYTF.

This chain's CDR3 is CSARALNRGYADGYTF. The chain uses TRBV20-1 and TRBJ1-2; no DNA is available, so the TRBD1 call from TCRdb remains unchecked. The CDR3 is 16 residues long. Germline assignment: CDR1 DFQATT and CDR2 SNEGSKA (reference sequence).

The rearrangement links TRBV9 to TRBJ1-2. The germline CDR1 and CDR2 sequences are SGDLS and YYNGEE. The CDR3 sequence is 13 residues long. The CDR3 sequence: CASSVASSYGYTF.

V usage is TRBV29-1 and J usage is TRBJ2-2; the D call of TRBD1 rests on TCRdb alone, since no DNA is present to check it. This CDR3 region has 14 residues. In germline, CDR1 is SQVTM, CDR2 ANQGSEA. The CDR3 is CSATLVGAGGELFF.

The chain has TRBV25-1 and TRBJ1-1; TCRdb proposes TRBD1, but this gene call is untestable without DNA. The CDR3 sequence is 13 residues long. Germline CDR1 MGHDK, CDR2 SYGVNS. Here the CDR3 reads CASSGPGVGRAFF.

The chain uses TRBV7-8 and TRBJ2-3; TCRdb reports TRBD1, a call that lacks DNA to check it against. From germline, CDR1 is SGHVS and CDR2 FQNEAQ. The CDR3 has 17 amino acids. The CDR3: CASSLSGGRGRTDTQYF.

The genes are TRBV19 and TRBJ1-3. Germline lookup yields CDR1 LNHDA and CDR2 SQIVND (reference sequence). CDR3 length: 15 amino acids. The CDR3 is CASSMRRDFGNTIYF.

This sequence joins TRBV5-1 and TRBJ1-5. The CDR3 contains 21 residues. CDR1 is SGHRS and CDR2 is YFSETQ in the germline V gene. The CDR3: CASSHDNIFGPRGYSNQPQHF. Full variable domain (missing parts from reference TRBV5-1 and TRBJ1-5): KAGVTQTPRYLIKTRGQQVTLSCSPISGHRSVSWYQQTPGQGLQFLFEYFSETQRNKGNFPGRFSGRQFSNSRSEMNVSTLELGDSALYLCASSHDNIFGPRGYSNQPQHFGDGTRLSIL.

The chain links TRBV5-1 to TRBJ2-3; the D gene TCRdb calls, TRBD2, cannot be checked with no DNA. The length of the CDR3 is 15 residues. From germline, CDR1 is SGHRS and CDR2 YFSETQ. The CDR3: CASRYGTSDSDTQYF.

The rearrangement joins TRBV7-6 to TRBJ2-5; TCRdb's D call, TRBD1, is unchecked because there is no DNA. CDR1 and CDR2 from the germline V gene are SGHVS and FNYEAQ. The CDR3 is 15 residues long. This CDR3 is CASSSTYREKETQYF.

The chain couples TRBV11-3 to TRBJ2-7; TCRdb returns TRBD1, unconfirmable since there is no DNA. In germline, CDR1 is SGHNT, CDR2 YENEEA. The CDR3 sequence is 14 residues long. The CDR3 sequence: CASSAGGTGYEQYF.

This chain's CDR3 is CASRTGADYGYTF. This chain links TRBV6-1 with TRBJ1-2; TCRdb selects TRBD1, and the lack of DNA leaves this call unchecked. CDR1 MNHNS and CDR2 SASEGT come from the germline V gene. This CDR3 is built from 13 residues.

The chain joins TRBV11-3 to TRBJ2-2. Per germline, CDR1 SGHNT and CDR2 YENEEA. There are 16 residues in the CDR3. CDR3 region: CASSLDGSRNTGELFF.

The chain has TRBV12-3 or TRBV12-4 and TRBJ2-1; the D call from TCRdb, TRBD1, cannot be confirmed without DNA. The CDR3 has 13 amino acids. The CDR3 reads CASSFKGRNEQFF.

The chain uses TRBV20-1 and TRBJ2-1; there is no DNA to check the TCRdb D call of TRBD2. This CDR3 is built from 16 residues. Germline values: CDR1 DFQATT, CDR2 SNEGSKA (reference sequence). The CDR3 region is CSAKQGGTSDANEQFF.

The rearrangement uses TRBV29-1 and TRBJ2-6; the D call of TRBD1 rests on TCRdb alone, since no DNA is present to check it. The V gene's germline CDR1 is SQVTM and CDR2 ANQGSEA. The CDR3 is 15 amino acids. The CDR3 spells CSVEVGGSGANVLTF.

This CDR3 reads CATSPVDTTNYTF. The chain has TRBV15 and TRBJ1-2; the D call of TRBD1 rests on TCRdb alone, since no DNA is present to check it. This CDR3 has 13 residues. Germline V gene data show CDR1 as LNHNV and CDR2 as YYDKDF (reference sequence).

The chain uses TRBV30 and TRBJ2-3; TCRdb returns TRBD1, unconfirmable since there is no DNA. The CDR3 is 15 residues long. Germline V gives CDR1 GTSNPN, CDR2 SVGIG (reference sequence). The CDR3 sequence is CAWSKQGLPTDTQYF. The full variable domain, its missing parts supplied by reference TRBV30 and TRBJ2-3, is SQTIHQWPATLVQPVGSPLSLECTVEGTSNPNLYWYRQAAGRGLQLLFYSVGIGQISSEVPQNLSASRPQDRQFILSSKKLLLSDSGFYLCAWSKQGLPTDTQYFGPGTRLTVL.